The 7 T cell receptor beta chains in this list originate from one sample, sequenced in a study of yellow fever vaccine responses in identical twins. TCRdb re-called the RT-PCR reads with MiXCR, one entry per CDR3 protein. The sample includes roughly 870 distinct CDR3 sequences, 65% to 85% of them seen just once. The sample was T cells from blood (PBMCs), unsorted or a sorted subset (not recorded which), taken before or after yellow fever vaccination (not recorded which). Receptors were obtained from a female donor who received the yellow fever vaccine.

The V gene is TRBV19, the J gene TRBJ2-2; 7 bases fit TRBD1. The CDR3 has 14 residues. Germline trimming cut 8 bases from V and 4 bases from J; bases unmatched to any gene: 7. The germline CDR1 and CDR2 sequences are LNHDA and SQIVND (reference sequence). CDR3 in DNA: TGTGCCAGTTCGGGACAGCTTTTCACCGGGGAGCTGTTTTTT. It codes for CASSGQLFTGELFF.

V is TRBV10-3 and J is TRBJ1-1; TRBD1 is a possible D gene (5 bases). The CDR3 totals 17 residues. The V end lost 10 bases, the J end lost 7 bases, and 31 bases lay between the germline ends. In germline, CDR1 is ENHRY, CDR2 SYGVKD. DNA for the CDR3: TGTGCCACCCGCGCGACCGACAGTGCCCTTTTCTTCGGTGAAGCTTTCTTT. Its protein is CATRATDSALFFGEAFF.

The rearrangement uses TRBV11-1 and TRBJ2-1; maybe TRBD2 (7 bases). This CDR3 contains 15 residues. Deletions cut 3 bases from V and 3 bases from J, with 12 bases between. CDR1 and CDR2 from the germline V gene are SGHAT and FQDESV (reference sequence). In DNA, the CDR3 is TGTGCCAGCAGCTTCCTAGGGGGGGGCTACAATGAGCAGTTCTTC. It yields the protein CASSFLGGGYNEQFF.

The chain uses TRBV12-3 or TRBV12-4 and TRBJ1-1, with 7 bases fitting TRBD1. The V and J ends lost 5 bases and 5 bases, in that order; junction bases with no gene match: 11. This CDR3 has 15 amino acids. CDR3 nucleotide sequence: TGTGCCAGCAGTCCAACGGCAGGGGGTTGGACTGAAGCTTTCTTT. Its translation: CASSPTAGGWTEAFF.

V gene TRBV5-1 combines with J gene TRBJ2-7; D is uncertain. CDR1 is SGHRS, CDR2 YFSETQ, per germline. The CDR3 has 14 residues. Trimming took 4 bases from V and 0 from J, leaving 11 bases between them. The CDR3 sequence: CASSPGISSYEQYF. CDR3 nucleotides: TGCGCCAGCAGCCCCGGAATTAGCTCCTACGAGCAGTACTTC.

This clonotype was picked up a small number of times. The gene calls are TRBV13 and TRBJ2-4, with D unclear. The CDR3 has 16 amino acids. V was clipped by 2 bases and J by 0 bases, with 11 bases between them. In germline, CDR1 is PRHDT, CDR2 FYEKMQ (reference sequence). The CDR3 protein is CASSLYGLLAKNIQYF. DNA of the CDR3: TGTGCCAGCAGCTTATATGGTTTACTAGCCAAAAACATTCAGTACTTC.

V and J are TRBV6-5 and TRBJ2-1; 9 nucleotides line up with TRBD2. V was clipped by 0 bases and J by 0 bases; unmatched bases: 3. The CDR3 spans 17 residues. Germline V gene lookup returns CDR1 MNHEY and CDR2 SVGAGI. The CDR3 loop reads CASSYSAGGRSYNEQFF. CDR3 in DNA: TGTGCCAGCAGTTACTCAGCGGGGGGCCGCTCCTACAATGAGCAGTTCTTC.